Here is one T cell receptor (beta chain) with its context. Its antigen is still unknown. This CDR3 has 13 amino acids. The V gene lost 0 bases and the J gene lost 1 base, with 3 bases spanning the gap. CDR1 MRHNA and CDR2 SNTAGT come from the germline V gene. The data stem from a study of cytomegalovirus exposure and HLA in healthy donors. Study outcomes and limitations: In most subjects, TCR beta sequences reportedly gave accurate predictions of HLA-A and HLA-B alleles. Later on, analysis showed that most CMV-associated TCR beta chains appeared to be HLA-restricted. Across all donors, roughly uniform sequencing depth was an assumption of the presence/absence analyses.

Researchers ran the PCR with 60 Vbeta and 13 Jbeta primers. Sequenced by immunoSEQ multiplex PCR; TCRdb stores in-frame clones only, minus some. The data contain 95,000 to 150,000 clones, around three quarters of them singletons. What was sequenced was PBMCs. This clonotype was obtained from a woman between 50 and 59 years old in good health and CMV-seronegative. This sequence joins TRBV6-4 and TRBJ1-1; no definite D call. The CDR3 DNA is TGTGCCAGCAGTGACTCACAGAACACTGAAGCTTTCTTT. Translated: CASSDSQNTEAFF.